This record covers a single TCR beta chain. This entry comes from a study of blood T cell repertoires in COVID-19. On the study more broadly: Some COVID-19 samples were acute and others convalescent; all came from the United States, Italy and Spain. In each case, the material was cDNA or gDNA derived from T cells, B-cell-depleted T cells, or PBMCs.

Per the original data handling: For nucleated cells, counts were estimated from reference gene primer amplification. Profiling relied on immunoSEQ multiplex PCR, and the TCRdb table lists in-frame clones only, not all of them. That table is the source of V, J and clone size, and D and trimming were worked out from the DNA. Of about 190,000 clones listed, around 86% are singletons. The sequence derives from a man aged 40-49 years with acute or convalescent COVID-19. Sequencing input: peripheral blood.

CDR3 amino acids: CATRGQDNTDTQYF. The CDR3 DNA reads as TGTGCCACCAGGGGACAGGACAACACAGATACGCAGTATTTT. The chain has TRBV24-1 and TRBJ2-3; 8 positions agree with TRBD1. J gave up 2 bases and V 7 bases, and 4 bases lay outside the gene matches. There are 14 residues in the CDR3. The germline CDR1 and CDR2 sequences are KGHDR and SFDVKD.